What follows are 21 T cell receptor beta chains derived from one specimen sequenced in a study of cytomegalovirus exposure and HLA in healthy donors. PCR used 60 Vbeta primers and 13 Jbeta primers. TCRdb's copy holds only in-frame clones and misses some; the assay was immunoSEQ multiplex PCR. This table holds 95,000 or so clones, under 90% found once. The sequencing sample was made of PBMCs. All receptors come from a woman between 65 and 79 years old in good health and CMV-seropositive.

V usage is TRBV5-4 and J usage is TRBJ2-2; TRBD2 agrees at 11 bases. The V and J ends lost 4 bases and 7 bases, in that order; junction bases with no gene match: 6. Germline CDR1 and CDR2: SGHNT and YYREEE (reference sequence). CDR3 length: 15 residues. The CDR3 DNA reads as TGTGCCAGCAGCCAGGGACTAGCGGAGTTCGGGGAGCTGTTTTTT. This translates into CASSQGLAEFGELFF.

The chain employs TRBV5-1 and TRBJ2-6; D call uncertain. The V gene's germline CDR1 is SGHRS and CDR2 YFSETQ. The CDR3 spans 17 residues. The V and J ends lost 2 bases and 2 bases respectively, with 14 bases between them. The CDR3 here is CASSFSPSAPGANVLTF. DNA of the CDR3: TGCGCCAGCAGCTTTTCCCCCAGCGCCCCTGGGGCCAACGTCCTGACTTTC.

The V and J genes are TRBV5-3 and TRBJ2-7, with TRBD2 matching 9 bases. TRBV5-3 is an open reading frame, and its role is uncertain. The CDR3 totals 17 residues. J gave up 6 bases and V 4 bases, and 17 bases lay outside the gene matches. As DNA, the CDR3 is TGTGCCAGAAGCGGTACAAGGACTAGCGAAGGGCAAGGCGAGCAGTACTTC. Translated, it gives CARSGTRTSEGQGEQYF.

CDR3 loop: CASSPPGSGGETQYF. In nucleotides, the CDR3 is TGTGCCAGCAGCCCCCCCGGTTCCGGCGGAGAGACCCAGTACTTC. The V call is TRBV7-2, the J call TRBJ2-5; D gene ambiguous. V dropped 5 bases and J dropped 4 bases, with 17 bases sitting between them. Germline CDR1 SGHTA, CDR2 FQGNSA. CDR3 length: 15 amino acids.

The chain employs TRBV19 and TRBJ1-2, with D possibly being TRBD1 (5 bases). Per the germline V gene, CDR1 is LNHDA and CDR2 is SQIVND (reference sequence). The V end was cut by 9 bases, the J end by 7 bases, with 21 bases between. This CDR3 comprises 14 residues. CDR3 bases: TGTGCCAGCCTGCCTCAGGGTCTTTTTGGTGGCTACACCTTC. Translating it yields CASLPQGLFGGYTF. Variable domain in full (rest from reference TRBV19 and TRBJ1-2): DGGITQSPKYLFRKEGQNVTLSCEQNLNHDAMYWYRQDPGQGLRLIYYSQIVNDFQKGDIAEGYSVSREKKESFPLTVTSAQKNPTAFYLCASLPQGLFGGYTFGSGTRLTVV.

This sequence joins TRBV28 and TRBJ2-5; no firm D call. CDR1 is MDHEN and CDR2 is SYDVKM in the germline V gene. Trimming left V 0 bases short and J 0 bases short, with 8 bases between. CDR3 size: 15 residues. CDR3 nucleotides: TGTGCCAGCAGTTTATGGGCAGGAAACCAAGAGACCCAGTACTTC. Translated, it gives CASSLWAGNQETQYF.

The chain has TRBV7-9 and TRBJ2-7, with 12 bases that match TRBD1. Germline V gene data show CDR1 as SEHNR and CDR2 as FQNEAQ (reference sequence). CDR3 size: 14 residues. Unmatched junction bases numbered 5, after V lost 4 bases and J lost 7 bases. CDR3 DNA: TGTGCCAGCAGCTCCCGGGACAGGGGGCGGGAGCAGTACTTC. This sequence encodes CASSSRDRGREQYF.

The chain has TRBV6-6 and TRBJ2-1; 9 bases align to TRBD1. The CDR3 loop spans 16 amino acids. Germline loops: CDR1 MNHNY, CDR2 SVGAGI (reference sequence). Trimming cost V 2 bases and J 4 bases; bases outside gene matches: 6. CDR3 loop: CASSYGTGNSYNEQFF. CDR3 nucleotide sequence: TGTGCCAGCAGTTACGGGACAGGGAACTCTTACAATGAGCAGTTCTTC.

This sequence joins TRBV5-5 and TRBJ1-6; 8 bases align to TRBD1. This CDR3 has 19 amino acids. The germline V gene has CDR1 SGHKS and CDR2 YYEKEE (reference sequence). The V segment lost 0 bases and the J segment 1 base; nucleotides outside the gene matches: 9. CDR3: CASSLAPGQGMSYNSPLHF. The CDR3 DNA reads TGTGCCAGCAGCTTGGCCCCCGGACAGGGAATGTCCTATAATTCACCCCTCCACTTT.

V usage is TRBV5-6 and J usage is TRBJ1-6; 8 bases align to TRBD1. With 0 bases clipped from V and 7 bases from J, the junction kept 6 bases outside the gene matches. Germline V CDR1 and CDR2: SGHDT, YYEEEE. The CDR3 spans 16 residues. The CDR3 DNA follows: TGTGCCAGCAGCTTGGATCAGGGGGCTGGGAATTCACCCCTCCACTTT. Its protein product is CASSLDQGAGNSPLHF.

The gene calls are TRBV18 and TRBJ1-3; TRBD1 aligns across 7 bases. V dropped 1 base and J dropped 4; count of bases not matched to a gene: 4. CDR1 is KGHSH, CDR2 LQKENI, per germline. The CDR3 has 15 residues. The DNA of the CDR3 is TGTGCCAGCTCACCACAGGGGGCGCAAGGAAACACCATATATTTT. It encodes CASSPQGAQGNTIYF.

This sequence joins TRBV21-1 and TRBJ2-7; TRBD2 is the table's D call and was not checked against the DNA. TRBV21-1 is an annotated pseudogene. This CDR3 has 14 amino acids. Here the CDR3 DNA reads TGTGCCAGCAGCCACAAGAGCGGGCCCTACGAGCAGTACTTC. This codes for CASSHKSGPYEQYF.

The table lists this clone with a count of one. In DNA, the CDR3 is TGTGCCAGCAGCCAGGGGGCGAGCACCGGGGAGCTGTTTTTT. It yields the protein CASSQGASTGELFF. This chain links TRBV7-9 with TRBJ2-2; 8 bases match TRBD1. Per germline, CDR1 SEHNR and CDR2 FQNEAQ (reference sequence). This CDR3 is 14 amino acids long. The V and J ends lost 5 bases and 4 bases, in that order; junction bases with no gene match: 3.

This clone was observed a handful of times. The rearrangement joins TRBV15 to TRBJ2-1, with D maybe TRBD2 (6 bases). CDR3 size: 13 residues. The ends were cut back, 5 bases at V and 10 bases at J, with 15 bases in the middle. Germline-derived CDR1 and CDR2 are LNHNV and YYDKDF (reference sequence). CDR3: CATSPRDWGEQFF. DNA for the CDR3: TGTGCCACCAGCCCCCGGGACTGGGGCGAGCAGTTCTTC.

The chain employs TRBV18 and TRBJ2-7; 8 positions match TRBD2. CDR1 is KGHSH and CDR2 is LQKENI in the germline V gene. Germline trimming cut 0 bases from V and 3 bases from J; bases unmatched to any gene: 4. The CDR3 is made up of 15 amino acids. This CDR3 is CASSPPNREGYEQYF. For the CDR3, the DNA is TGTGCCAGCTCACCACCTAACCGGGAGGGCTACGAGCAGTACTTC.

The CDR3 DNA sequence: TGTGCCAGCAGTTTTAGGACAGGGGTGGGTGGCTACACCTTC. Translating gives CASSFRTGVGGYTF. The J gene is TRBJ1-2, the V gene TRBV27; 9 bases are a match to TRBD1. Germline trimming cut 3 bases from V and 7 bases from J; bases unmatched to any gene: 6. CDR3 size: 14 residues. The germline CDR1 and CDR2 sequences are MNHEY and SMNVEV (reference sequence).

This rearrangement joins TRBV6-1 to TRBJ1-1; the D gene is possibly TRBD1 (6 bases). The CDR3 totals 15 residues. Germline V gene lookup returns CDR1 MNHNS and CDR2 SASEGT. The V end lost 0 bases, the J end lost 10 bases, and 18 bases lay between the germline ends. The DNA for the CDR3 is TGTGCCAGCAGTGAAGCTAGGGGGGGGGAGGAAGGAGCTTTCTTT. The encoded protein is CASSEARGGEEGAFF.

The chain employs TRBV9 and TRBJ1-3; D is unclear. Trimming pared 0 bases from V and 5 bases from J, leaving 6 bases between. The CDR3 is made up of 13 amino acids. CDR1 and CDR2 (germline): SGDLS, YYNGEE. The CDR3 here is CASSVGTRNTIYF. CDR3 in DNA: TGTGCCAGCAGCGTAGGAACAAGAAACACCATATATTTT. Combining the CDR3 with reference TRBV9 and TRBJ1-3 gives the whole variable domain DSGVTQTPKHLITATGQRVTLRCSPRSGDLSVYWYQQSLDQGLQFLIQYYNGEERAKGNILERFSAQQFPDLHSELNLSSLELGDSALYFCASSVGTRNTIYFGEGSWLTVV.

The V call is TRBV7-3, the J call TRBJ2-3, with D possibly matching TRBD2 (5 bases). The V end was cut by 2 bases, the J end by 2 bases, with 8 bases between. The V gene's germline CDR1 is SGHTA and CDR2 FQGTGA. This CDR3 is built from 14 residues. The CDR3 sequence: CASSLAGNTDTQYF. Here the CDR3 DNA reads TGTGCCAGCAGCTTAGCCGGGAACACAGATACGCAGTATTTT.

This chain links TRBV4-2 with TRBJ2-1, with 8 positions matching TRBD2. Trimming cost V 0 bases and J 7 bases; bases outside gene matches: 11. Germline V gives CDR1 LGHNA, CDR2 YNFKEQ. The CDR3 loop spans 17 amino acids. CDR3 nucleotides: TGTGCCAGCAGCCAAGATAGGGGGAGCGGGAGTTTTAATGAGCAGTTCTTC. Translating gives CASSQDRGSGSFNEQFF.

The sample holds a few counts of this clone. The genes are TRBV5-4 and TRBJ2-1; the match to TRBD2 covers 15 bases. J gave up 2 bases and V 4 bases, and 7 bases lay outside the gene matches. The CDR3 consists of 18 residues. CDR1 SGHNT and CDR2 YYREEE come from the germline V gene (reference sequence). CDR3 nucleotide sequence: TGTGCCAGCAGCCGGGGGTGGACTAGCGGGAGGGCCTACAATGAGCAGTTCTTC. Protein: CASSRGWTSGRAYNEQFF.